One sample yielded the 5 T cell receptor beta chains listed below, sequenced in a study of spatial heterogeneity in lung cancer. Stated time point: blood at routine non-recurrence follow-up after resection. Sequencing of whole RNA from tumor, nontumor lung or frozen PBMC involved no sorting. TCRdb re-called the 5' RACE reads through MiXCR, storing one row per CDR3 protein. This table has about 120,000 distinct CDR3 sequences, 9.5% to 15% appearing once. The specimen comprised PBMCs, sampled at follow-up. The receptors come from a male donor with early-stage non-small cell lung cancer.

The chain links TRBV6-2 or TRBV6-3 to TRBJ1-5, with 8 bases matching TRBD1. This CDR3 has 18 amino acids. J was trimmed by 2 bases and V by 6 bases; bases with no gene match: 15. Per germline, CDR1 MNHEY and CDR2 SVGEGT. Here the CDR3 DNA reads TGTGCCAGCAGCCCTTCCATAATAGCAGGGGGCGGCAATCAGCCCCAGCATTTT. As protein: CASSPSIIAGGGNQPQHF.

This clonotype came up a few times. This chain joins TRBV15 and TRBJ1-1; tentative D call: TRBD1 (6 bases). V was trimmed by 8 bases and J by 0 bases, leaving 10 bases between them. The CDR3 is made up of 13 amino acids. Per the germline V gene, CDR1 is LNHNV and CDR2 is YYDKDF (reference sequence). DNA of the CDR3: TGTGCCACCTCTGCAGGGGTGAACACTGAAGCTTTCTTT. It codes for CATSAGVNTEAFF.

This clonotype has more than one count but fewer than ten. The CDR3 DNA follows: TGTGCCAGCAGCGTAACGGCAGGTGACTACGAGCAGTACTTC. Its protein product is CASSVTAGDYEQYF. This chain links TRBV9 with TRBJ2-7; D unresolved. In germline, CDR1 is SGDLS, CDR2 YYNGEE. The CDR3 covers 14 residues. V lost 1 base to trimming and J lost 3 bases, with 11 bases between them.

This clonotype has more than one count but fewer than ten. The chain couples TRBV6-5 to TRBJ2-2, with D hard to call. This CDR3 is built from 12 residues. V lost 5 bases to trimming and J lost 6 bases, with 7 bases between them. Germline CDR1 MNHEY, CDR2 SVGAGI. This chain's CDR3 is CASSHSSGELFF. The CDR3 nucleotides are TGTGCCAGCAGTCATTCATCCGGGGAGCTGTTTTTT.

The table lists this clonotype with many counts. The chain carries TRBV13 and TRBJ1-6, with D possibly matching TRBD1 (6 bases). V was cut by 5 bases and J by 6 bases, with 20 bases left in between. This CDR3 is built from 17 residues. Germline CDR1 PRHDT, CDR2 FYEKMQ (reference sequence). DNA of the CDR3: TGTGCCAGCAGCGCCCGCCAGACGAGGGGGATTAATTCACCCCTCCACTTT. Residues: CASSARQTRGINSPLHF. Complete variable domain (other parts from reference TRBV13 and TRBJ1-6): AAGVIQSPRHLIKEKRETATLKCYPIPRHDTVYWYQQGPGQDPQFLISFYEKMQSDKGSIPDRFSAQQFSDYHSELNMSSLELGDSALYFCASSARQTRGINSPLHFGNGTRLTVT.